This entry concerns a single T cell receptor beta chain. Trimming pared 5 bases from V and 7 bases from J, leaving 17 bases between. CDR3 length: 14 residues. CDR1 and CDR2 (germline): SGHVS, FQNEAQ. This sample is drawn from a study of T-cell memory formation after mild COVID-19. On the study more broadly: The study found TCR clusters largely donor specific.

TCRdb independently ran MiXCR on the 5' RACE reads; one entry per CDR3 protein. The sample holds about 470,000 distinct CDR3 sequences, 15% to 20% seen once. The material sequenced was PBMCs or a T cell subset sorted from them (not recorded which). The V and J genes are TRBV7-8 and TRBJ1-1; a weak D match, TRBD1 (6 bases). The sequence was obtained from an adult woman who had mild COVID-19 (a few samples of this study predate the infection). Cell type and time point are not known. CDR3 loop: CASSAIQGTHEAFF. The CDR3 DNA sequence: TGTGCCAGCAGCGCGATACAGGGAACACATGAAGCTTTCTTT.